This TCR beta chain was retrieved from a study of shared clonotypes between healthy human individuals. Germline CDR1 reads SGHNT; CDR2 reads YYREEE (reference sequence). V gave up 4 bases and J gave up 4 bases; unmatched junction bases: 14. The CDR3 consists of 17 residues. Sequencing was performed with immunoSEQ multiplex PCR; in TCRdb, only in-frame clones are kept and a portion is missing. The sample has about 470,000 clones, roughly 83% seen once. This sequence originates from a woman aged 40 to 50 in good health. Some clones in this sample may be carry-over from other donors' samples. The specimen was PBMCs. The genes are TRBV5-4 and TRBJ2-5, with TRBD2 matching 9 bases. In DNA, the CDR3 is TGTGCCAGCAGCCCCCTAGGGAGCGGGAGGCGCTTAGAGACCCAGTACTTC. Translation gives CASSPLGSGRRLETQYF.